One and the same sample provided the 9 T cell receptor beta chains below, sequenced in a study of Ad26.COV2.S vaccination and SARS-CoV-2 variants. Treatment: 19 received Ad26.COV2.S at low or high dose, single or two shots; roughly five received placebo; per-sample allocation not given. The samples were gathered on day 63 after the first injection of vaccine or placebo. The assay was immunoSEQ multiplex PCR, and TCRdb's table has in-frame clones only and misses some. Of about 440,000 clones listed, roughly 87% are singletons. The sample consisted of peripheral blood, taken in a trial of Ad26.COV2.S vaccine versus placebo. Receptors were obtained from a person aged 18-60 years who received the Ad26.COV2.S COVID-19 vaccine or a placebo.

This chain connects TRBV2 to TRBJ2-5; no firm D call. The CDR3 extends over 14 amino acids. Between the trimmed V and J ends, which lost 3 bases and 1 base, there was a span of 9 bases. Germline V gene data show CDR1 as SNHLY and CDR2 as FYNNEI. The CDR3, as DNA: TGTGCCAGCAGTGAGGGTGGTAGCCAAGAGACCCAGTACTTC. This gives the protein CASSEGGSQETQYF.

CDR3 sequence reads: CASSQDRGDRVDTQYF. CDR3 nucleotide sequence: TGTGCCAGCAGCCAAGATCGAGGGGACAGGGTGGATACGCAGTATTTT. V usage is TRBV3-1 (or the pseudogene TRBV3-2) and J usage is TRBJ2-3, with 9 bases identical to TRBD1. The trim removed 0 bases at V and 6 bases at J, leaving 7 bases unmatched. This CDR3 has 16 residues. In germline, CDR1 is LGHDT, CDR2 YNNKEL (reference sequence).

This clone has more than one count but fewer than ten. The gene calls are TRBV5-1 and TRBJ1-1; a weak D match, TRBD1 (5 bases). Trimming stripped 1 base from V and 4 bases from J, with 11 bases between. The CDR3 has 14 residues. Germline V lookup: CDR1 SGHRS, CDR2 YFSETQ. CDR3 protein: CASSLRRGSTEAFF. The DNA for the CDR3 is TGCGCCAGCAGCTTGAGGCGGGGGTCCACTGAAGCTTTCTTT.

J is TRBJ2-1 and V is TRBV4-3; TRBD2 agrees at 15 bases. CDR1 and CDR2 (germline): LGHNA, YSLEER. The CDR3 covers 18 residues. V shed 1 base, J shed 9 bases, and the junction held 10 bases outside the gene matches. CDR3 in amino acids: CASSQGPGLAGGDGEQFF. Written as DNA, the CDR3 is TGCGCCAGCAGCCAAGGCCCGGGACTAGCGGGAGGAGACGGTGAGCAGTTCTTC.

The rearrangement joins TRBV7-2 to TRBJ1-6; a weak D match, TRBD1 (6 bases). V was clipped by 5 bases and J by 0 bases, with 14 bases between them. Germline values: CDR1 SGHTA, CDR2 FQGNSA. There are 17 residues in the CDR3. DNA of the CDR3: TGTGCCAGCAGCCCCGGTGACAGGAGCTCCTATAATTCACCCCTCCACTTT. Protein sequence: CASSPGDRSSYNSPLHF.

The chain is built from TRBV19 and TRBJ2-7, with a weak D call TRBD2 (6 bases). The CDR3 sequence is 16 residues long. V was trimmed by 4 bases and J by 1 base, leaving 17 bases between them. Germline lookup yields CDR1 LNHDA and CDR2 SQIVND (reference sequence). The CDR3 DNA follows: TGTGCCAGTAGTAGCCTCGGGACTCAGAGGTCCTACGAGCAGTACTTC. Its protein product is CASSSLGTQRSYEQYF.

This clone has only a few counts. The chain links TRBV7-2 to TRBJ1-5; tentative D call: TRBD1 (6 bases). The V and J ends lost 5 bases and 6 bases respectively, with 14 bases between them. Germline V gene lookup returns CDR1 SGHTA and CDR2 FQGNSA. The CDR3 sequence is 14 residues long. The CDR3 is CASSPRGWGQPQHF. The CDR3 bases are TGTGCCAGCAGCCCCAGGGGCTGGGGTCAGCCCCAGCATTTT.

The sample holds a few counts of this clone. The chain carries TRBV3-1 (or the pseudogene TRBV3-2) and TRBJ1-5; D is unclear. Germline-derived CDR1 and CDR2 are LGHDT and YNNKEL (reference sequence). The CDR3 totals 15 residues. V was trimmed by 0 bases and J by 1 base, leaving 7 bases between them. CDR3 region: CASSQDPLSNQPQHF. In DNA form, the CDR3 reads TGTGCCAGCAGCCAAGACCCCCTGAGCAATCAGCCCCAGCATTTT.

This chain joins TRBV4-3 and TRBJ2-5; D might be TRBD1 or TRBD2, each matching 5 bases. Germline V gene data show CDR1 as LGHNA and CDR2 as YSLEER. There are 14 residues in the CDR3. Trimming took 0 bases from V and 4 from J, leaving 9 bases between them. The CDR3 loop is CASSQEGRPETQYF. The CDR3 DNA reads as TGCGCCAGCAGCCAAGAGGGACGCCCAGAGACCCAGTACTTC.